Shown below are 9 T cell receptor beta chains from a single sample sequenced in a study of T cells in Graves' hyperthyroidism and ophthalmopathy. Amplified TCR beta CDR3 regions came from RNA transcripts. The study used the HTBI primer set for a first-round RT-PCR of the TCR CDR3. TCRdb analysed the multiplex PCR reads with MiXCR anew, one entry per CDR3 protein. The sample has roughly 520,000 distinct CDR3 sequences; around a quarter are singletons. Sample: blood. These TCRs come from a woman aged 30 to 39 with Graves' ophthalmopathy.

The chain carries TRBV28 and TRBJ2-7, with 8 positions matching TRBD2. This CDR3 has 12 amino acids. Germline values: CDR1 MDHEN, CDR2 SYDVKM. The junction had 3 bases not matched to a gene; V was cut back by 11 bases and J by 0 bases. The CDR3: CAVRGGSYEQYF. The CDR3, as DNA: TGTGCCGTCCGGGGGGGCTCCTACGAGCAGTACTTC.

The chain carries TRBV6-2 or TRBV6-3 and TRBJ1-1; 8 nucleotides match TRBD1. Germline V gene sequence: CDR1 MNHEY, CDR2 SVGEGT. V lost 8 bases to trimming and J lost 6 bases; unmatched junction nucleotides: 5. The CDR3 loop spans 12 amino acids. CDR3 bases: TGTGCCAGCGGACAGGGTAGGGCTGAAGCTTTCTTT. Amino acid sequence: CASGQGRAEAFF.

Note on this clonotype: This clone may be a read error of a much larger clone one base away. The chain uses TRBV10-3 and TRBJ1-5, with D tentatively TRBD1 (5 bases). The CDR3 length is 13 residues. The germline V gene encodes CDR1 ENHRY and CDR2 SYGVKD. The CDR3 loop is CAISREENQPRHF. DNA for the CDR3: TGTGCCATCAGCAGGGAGGAAAATCAGCCCCGGCATTTT.

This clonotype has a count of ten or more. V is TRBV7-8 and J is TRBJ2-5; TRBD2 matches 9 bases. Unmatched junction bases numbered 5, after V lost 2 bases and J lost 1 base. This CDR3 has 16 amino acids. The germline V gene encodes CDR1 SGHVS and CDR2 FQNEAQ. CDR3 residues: CASSLLASGVQETQYF. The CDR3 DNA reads TGTGCCAGCAGCTTATTGGCTAGCGGGGTCCAAGAGACCCAGTACTTC.

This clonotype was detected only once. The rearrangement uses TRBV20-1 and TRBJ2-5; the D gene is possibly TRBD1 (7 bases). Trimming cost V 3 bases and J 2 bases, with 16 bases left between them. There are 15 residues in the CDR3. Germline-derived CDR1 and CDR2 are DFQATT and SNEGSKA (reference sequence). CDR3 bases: TGCAGTGCTAGGAAGGCAGGGGGGATTCAAGAGACCCAGTACTTC. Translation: CSARKAGGIQETQYF.

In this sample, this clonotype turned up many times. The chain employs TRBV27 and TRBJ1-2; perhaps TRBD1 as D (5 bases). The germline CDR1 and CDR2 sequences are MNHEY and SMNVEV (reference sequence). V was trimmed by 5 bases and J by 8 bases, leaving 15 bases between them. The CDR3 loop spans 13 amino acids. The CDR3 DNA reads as TGTGCCAGCAGTCTTACCACAGGCTTAGGCTACACCTTC. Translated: CASSLTTGLGYTF.

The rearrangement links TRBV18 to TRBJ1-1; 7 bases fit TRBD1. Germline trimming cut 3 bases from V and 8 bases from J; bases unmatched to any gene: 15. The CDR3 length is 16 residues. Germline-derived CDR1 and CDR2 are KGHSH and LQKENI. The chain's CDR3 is CASSPRQGDGQAEAFF. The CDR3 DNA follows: TGTGCCAGCTCACCGAGACAGGGCGATGGGCAGGCGGAAGCTTTCTTT.

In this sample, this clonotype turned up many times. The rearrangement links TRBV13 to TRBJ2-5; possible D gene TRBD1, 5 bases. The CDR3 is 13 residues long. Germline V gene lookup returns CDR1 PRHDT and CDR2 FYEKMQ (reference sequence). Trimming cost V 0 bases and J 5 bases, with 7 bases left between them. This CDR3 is CASSLGDMETQYF. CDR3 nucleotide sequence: TGTGCCAGCAGCTTAGGGGACATGGAGACCCAGTACTTC.

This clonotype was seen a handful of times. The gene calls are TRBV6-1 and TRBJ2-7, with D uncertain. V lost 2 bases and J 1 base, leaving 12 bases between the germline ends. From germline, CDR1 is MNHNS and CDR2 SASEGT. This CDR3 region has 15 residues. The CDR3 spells CASSEFNRRSYEQYF. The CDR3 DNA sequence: TGTGCCAGCAGTGAATTTAATCGACGGTCCTACGAGCAGTACTTC.